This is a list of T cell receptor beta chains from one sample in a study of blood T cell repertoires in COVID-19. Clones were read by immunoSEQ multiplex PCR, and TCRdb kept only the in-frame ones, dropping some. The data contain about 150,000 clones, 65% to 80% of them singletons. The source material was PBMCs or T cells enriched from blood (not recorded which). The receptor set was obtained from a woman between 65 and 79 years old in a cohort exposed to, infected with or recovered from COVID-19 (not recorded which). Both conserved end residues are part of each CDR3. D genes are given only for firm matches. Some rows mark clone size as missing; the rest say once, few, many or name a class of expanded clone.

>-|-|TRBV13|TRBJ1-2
TGTGCCAGCAGCTCCCGGTTGGGCTACACCTTC
CASSSRLGYTF
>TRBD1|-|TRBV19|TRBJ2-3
TGTGCCAGTAGTATGACAGGACAGGGGATCCTCACAGATACGCAGTATTTT
CASSMTGQGILTDTQYF
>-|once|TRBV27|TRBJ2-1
TGTGCCAGCAGTGCCGGCCATGGGATGGGAGACAATGAGCAGTTCTTC
CASSAGHGMGDNEQFF
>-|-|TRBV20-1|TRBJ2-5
TGCAGTGCTAGAGACAGGGAGACCCAGTACTTC
CSARDRETQYF
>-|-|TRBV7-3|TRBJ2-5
TGTGCCAGCAGCTTCATTCCTAGCGCGGTCCAGTACTTC
CASSFIPSAVQYF
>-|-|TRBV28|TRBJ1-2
TGTGCCAGCAGTCTACAGCTCCGCTATGGCTACACCTTC
CASSLQLRYGYTF
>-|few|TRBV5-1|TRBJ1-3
TGCGCCAGCAGCTTGACACCAGGGATCTCTGGAAACACCATATATTTT
CASSLTPGISGNTIYF
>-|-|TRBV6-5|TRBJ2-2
TGTGCCAGCAGCTCGGGAGACTTCGGGGAGCTGTTTTTT
CASSSGDFGELFF
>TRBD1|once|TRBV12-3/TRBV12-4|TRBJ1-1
TGTGCCAGCCGCGGACAGGGCGAGACTGAAGCTTTCTTT
CASRGQGETEAFF
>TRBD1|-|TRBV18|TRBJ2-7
TGTGCCAGCTCGTCCGGGACAGGGACCCTTTACGAGCAGTACTTC
CASSSGTGTLYEQYF
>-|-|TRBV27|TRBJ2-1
TGTGCCAGCTCCCGGGGGAATGAGCAGTTCTTC
CASSRGNEQFF
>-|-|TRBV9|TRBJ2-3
TGTGCCAGCAGCGTAGTCCCTACTTTCACAGATACGCAGTATTTT
CASSVVPTFTDTQYF
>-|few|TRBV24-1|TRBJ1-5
TGTGCCACCAGTGACCTGAATCAGCCCCAGCATTTT
CATSDLNQPQHF
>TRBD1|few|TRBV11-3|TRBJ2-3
TGTGCCAGCAGCGCCCGACCGGGACAGGGAACAGATACGCAGTATTTT
CASSARPGQGTDTQYF
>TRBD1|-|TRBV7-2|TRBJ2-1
TGTGCCAGCAGCTTAGGCCCCCTGGGACAGGGGAGCTACAATGAGCAGTTCTTC
CASSLGPLGQGSYNEQFF
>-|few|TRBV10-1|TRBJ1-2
TGCGCCAGCAGTGAGTCTTGGCAGTCCTATGGCTACACCTTC
CASSESWQSYGYTF
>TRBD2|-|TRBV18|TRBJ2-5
TGTGCCAGCTCACCAAGTTGGACTAGCGGGATCGGAACCCAGTACTTC
CASSPSWTSGIGTQYF
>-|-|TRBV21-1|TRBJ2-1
TGTGCCAGCAGCAAAGCGAACCGGTGGAATGAGCAGTTCTTC
CASSKANRWNEQFF
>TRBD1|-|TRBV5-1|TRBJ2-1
TGCGCCAGCAGCTCCGAGGGACAGGCTTTGAATGAGCAGTTCTTC
CASSSEGQALNEQFF
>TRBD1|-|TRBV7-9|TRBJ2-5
TGTGCCAGCAGCTTAGGACAGGGACAGATGACTCAAGAGACCCAGTACTTC
CASSLGQGQMTQETQYF
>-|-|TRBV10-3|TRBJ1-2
TGTGCCATCAGACGGACGGGAAGCACCTATGGCTACACCTTC
CAIRRTGSTYGYTF
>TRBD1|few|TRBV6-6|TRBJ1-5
TGTGCCAGCAGCCGACCCGGGACAGGGATCGATAGCAATCAGCCCCAGCATTTT
CASSRPGTGIDSNQPQHF
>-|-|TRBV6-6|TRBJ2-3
TGTGCCAGCAGTCCCATAAATATCTCCGGAGGGCGGATGGTGCTGTATTTT
CASSPINISGGRMVLYF
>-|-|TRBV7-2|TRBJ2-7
TGTGCCAGCAGCCCCTCCTGGCTAGCCGGCTCCTACGAGCAGTACTTC
CASSPSWLAGSYEQYF
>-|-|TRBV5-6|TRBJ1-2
TGTGCCAGCAGCTTGTGGCAGGGGACAGGCTACACCTTC
CASSLWQGTGYTF
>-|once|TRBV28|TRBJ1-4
TGTGCCAGCAGTCCCTCCGATCAGGGGAATGAAAAACTGTTTTTT
CASSPSDQGNEKLFF
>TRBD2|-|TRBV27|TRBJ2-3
TGTGCCAGCAGTTTCCTAGGACTAGAGGATACGCAGTATTTT
CASSFLGLEDTQYF
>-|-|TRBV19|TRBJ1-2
TGTGCCAGTAGTCAAGTCCAGTGGATTTCAGGTGGCTACACCTTC
CASSQVQWISGGYTF
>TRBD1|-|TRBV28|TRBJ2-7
TGTGCCAGCAGTTCGGGACAGGGTGGCGAGCAGTACTTC
CASSSGQGGEQYF
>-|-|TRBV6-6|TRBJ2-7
TGTGCCAGCCTTTCGGGGACTGGTTACGAGCAGTACTTC
CASLSGTGYEQYF
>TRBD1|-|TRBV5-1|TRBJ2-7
TGCGCCAGCAGCTCCAACAGGGGTCCCGACGAGCAGTACTTC
CASSSNRGPDEQYF
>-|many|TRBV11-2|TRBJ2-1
TGTGCCAGCAGCTTAATGCGCGAGCAGTTCTTC
CASSLMREQFF
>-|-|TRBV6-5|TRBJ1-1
TGTGCCAGCAGGAGACAGCAGGAAGCTTTCTTT
CASRRQQEAFF
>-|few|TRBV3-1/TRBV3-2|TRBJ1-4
TGTGCCAGCAGCCAAGATGAGGGTTTTGAAAAACTGTTTTTT
CASSQDEGFEKLFF
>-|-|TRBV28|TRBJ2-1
TGTGCCAGCAGTTTTCGGCAGGGGGGCTCCTACAATGAGCAGTTCTTC
CASSFRQGGSYNEQFF
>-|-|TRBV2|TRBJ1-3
TGTGCCAGCATGGCAGAAGGAAACACCATATATTTT
CASMAEGNTIYF
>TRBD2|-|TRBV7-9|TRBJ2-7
TGTGCCAGCAGCTTAGAGGAGCGGGGGAGAATCTACGAGCAGTACTTC
CASSLEERGRIYEQYF
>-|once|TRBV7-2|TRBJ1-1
TGTGCCAGCGGTAAGGGCGGGATGAACACTGAAGCTTTCTTT
CASGKGGMNTEAFF
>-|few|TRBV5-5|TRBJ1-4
TGTGCCAGCAGCTTGTTTACAGGACCGAATGAAAAACTGTTTTTT
CASSLFTGPNEKLFF
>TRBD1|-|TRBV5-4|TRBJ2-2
TGTGCCAGCAGCTACAAGACAGGGTTCACCGGGGAGCTGTTTTTT
CASSYKTGFTGELFF
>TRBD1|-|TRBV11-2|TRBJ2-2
TGTGCCAGCAGCTCGGGACAGGGGAACACCGGGGAGCTGTTTTTT
CASSSGQGNTGELFF
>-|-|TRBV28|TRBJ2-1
TGTGCCAGCAGTTCACACGGGACTTCCTGTCTCTTC
CASSSHGTSCLF
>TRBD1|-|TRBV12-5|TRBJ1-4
TGTGCTAGTGAGGGACAGGGGAATGAAAAACTGTTTTTT
CASEGQGNEKLFF
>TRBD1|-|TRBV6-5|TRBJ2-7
TGTGCCACCCAGGGACAGTACTACGAGCAGTACTTC
CATQGQYYEQYF
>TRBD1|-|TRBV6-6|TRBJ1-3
TGTGCCAGCAGTGAGACAGGGGGAAACACCATATATTTT
CASSETGGNTIYF
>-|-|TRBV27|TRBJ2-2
TGTGCCAGCAGCCAAACAGGGACCCCGAACACCGGGGAGCTGTTTTTT
CASSQTGTPNTGELFF
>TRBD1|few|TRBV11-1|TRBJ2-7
TGTGCCAGCAGCTTAGAGACAGGGATTGCCTACGAGCAGTACTTC
CASSLETGIAYEQYF
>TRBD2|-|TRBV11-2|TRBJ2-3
TGTGCCAGCAGCTTTAGGCTAGCGGGAGAAGATACGCAGTATTTT
CASSFRLAGEDTQYF